These T cell receptor beta chains were read from a single sample in a study of blood T cell repertoires in COVID-19. Generated by immunoSEQ multiplex PCR, the TCRdb table keeps only in-frame clones and is missing some. This sample yields 200,000 to 250,000 clones, of which roughly 80% are seen a single time; under 11% belongs to the top ten. Sequencing input: peripheral blood. The receptors derive from a woman older than 75 with acute or convalescent COVID-19. The conserved cysteine and the conserved F or W are not part of the CDR3 here.

>TRBJ1-1|TRBV5-1
ASSFRDTNTEAF
>TRBJ1-1|TRBV3-1/TRBV3-2
ASRQGTVNTEAF
>TRBJ2-1|TRBV29-1
SAGTSGGNEQF
>TRBJ2-1|TRBV27
ASSPLGQGAYNEQF
>TRBJ1-2|TRBV6-4
ASSPLGGLGSYGYT
>TRBJ2-2|TRBV5-8
ASSFSQGRMNTGELF
>TRBJ1-6|TRBV2
ASSFRDTNNSPLH
>TRBJ2-5|TRBV7-2
ASSRQGSAEETQY
>TRBJ1-4|TRBV4-3
ASSQGDIPAGEKLF
>TRBJ1-5|TRBV5-6
ASSLASSRGSNQPQH
>TRBJ2-7|TRBV29-1
SVRTSGGYEQY
>TRBJ1-1|TRBV6-5
ASSYAGGNTEAF
>TRBJ1-2|TRBV29-1
SVERDRTNYGYT
>TRBJ2-5|TRBV7-2
ASSLARAGGTETQY
>TRBJ2-7|TRBV7-8
ASSLSQGIYEQY
>TRBJ1-4|TRBV27
ASSFGGGATNEKLF
>TRBJ2-7|TRBV7-3
ASSVVPGYEQY
>TRBJ1-1|TRBV2
ASSGRGSSVTEAF
>TRBJ2-1|TRBV18
ASSPGGSTNEQF
>TRBJ1-2|TRBV5-5
ASSSVDLIPGGYT
>TRBJ1-5|TRBV18
ASSPEGGPQPQH
>TRBJ2-3|TRBV28
ASSHLGQGRDTDTQY
>TRBJ2-1|TRBV9
ASSVRTTANYNEQF
>TRBJ2-7|TRBV27
ASSLSAGRSYEQY
>TRBJ2-2|TRBV5-1
ASSLDRGTGELF